Presented here are 17 T cell receptor beta chains from one specimen sequenced in a study of breast tumors, draining lymph nodes, adjacent tissues. The lymph nodes were axillary draining lymph nodes from breast cancer patients. TCRdb re-analysed the multiplex PCR reads in MiXCR, keeping a single row per CDR3 protein. The sample includes some 150,000 distinct CDR3 sequences, around 20% of them seen just once. Material: axillary lymph node tissue. These TCRs come from a female donor with breast cancer. Some clones in this sample may be carry-over from other donors' samples.

V and J are TRBV5-1 and TRBJ2-5; D might be TRBD1 (6 bases). There are 14 residues in the CDR3. Trimming left V 2 bases short and J 2 bases short, with 10 bases between. Germline V lookup: CDR1 SGHRS, CDR2 YFSETQ. In DNA form, the CDR3 reads TGCGCCAGCAGCTTACAGGGTATGCAAGAGACCCAGTACTTC. Translation: CASSLQGMQETQYF. Combining the CDR3 with reference TRBV5-1 and TRBJ2-5 gives the whole variable domain KAGVTQTPRYLIKTRGQQVTLSCSPISGHRSVSWYQQTPGQGLQFLFEYFSETQRNKGNFPGRFSGRQFSNSRSEMNVSTLELGDSALYLCASSLQGMQETQYFGPGTRLLVL.

Ten or more counts support this clonotype. The chain couples TRBV7-2 to TRBJ2-3, with 16 bases that match TRBD2. The J segment lost 6 bases and the V segment lost 4 bases, leaving 10 bases of the junction unmatched. Germline assignment: CDR1 SGHTA and CDR2 FQGNSA. The CDR3 sequence is 18 residues long. The DNA for the CDR3 is TGTGCCAGCAGCTCTCGCCCCGGGACTAGCGGGAGGGGGGATACGCAGTATTTT. Its protein product is CASSSRPGTSGRGDTQYF.

This clonotype was counted ten times or more. The rearrangement links TRBV11-2 to TRBJ2-7; TRBD1 matches at 7 bases. Germline CDR1 is SGHAT and CDR2 is FQNNGV. This CDR3 is built from 15 residues. With 2 bases clipped from V and 0 bases from J, the junction kept 4 bases outside the gene matches. The CDR3 region is CASSLRGQTSYEQYF. In DNA, the CDR3 is TGTGCCAGCAGCTTAAGGGGGCAAACCTCCTACGAGCAGTACTTC. The full variable domain, rest sourced from reference TRBV11-2 and TRBJ2-7, is EAGVAQSPRYKIIEKRQSVAFWCNPISGHATLYWYQQILGQGPKLLIQFQNNGVVDDSQLPKDRFSAERLKGVDSTLKIQPAKLEDSAVYLCASSLRGQTSYEQYFGPGTRLTVT.

Ten or more counts support this clonotype. The gene calls are TRBV7-2 and TRBJ2-1; 11 bases match TRBD2. CDR1 and CDR2 from the germline V gene are SGHTA and FQGNSA. The CDR3 contains 14 residues. With V trimmed by 0 bases and J by 8 bases, 0 bases remained unmatched. The CDR3 spells CASSLASGGDEQFF. The CDR3 DNA follows: TGTGCCAGCAGCTTAGCTAGCGGGGGGGATGAGCAGTTCTTC.

Note on this clonotype: One end of the junction fails to match germline, which may point to a read error. V gene TRBV30 combines with J gene TRBJ2-1, with 8 nucleotides matching TRBD2. The germline V gene has CDR1 GTSNPN and CDR2 SVGIG (reference sequence). CDR3 size: 16 residues. CDR3 DNA sequence: TGTGCCTGGAGTTCACTAGCGGACCAATCCTACAATGAGCAGCTCTTC. This encodes CAWSSLADQSYNEQLF. The full variable domain, completed using reference TRBV30 and TRBJ2-1, is SQTIHQWPATLVQPVGSPLSLECTVEGTSNPNLYWYRQAAGRGLQLLFYSVGIGQISSEVPQNLSASRPQDRQFILSSKKLLLSDSGFYLCAWSSLADQSYNEQLFGPGTRLTVL.

This clonotype appeared a single time. It may be a read error: a sequence one base away is much more abundant. The chain couples TRBV6-2 or TRBV6-3 to TRBJ2-7; possibly TRBD2 for D (5 bases). The V gene's germline CDR1 is MNHEY and CDR2 SVGEGT. The CDR3 length is 15 residues. CDR3 sequence reads: CAGSYGATGSYEQYF. DNA of the CDR3: TGTGCCGGCAGTTACGGAGCGACGGGATCCTACGAGCAGTACTTC.

The J gene is TRBJ1-5, the V gene TRBV4-1; 12 bases fit TRBD1. With V trimmed by 2 bases and J by 7 bases, 9 bases remained unmatched. This CDR3 has 17 residues. Germline V gives CDR1 MGHRA, CDR2 YSYEKL. Written as DNA, the CDR3 is TGCGCCAGCAGCCAAAACCCTGGGGACAGGGGGCGGCAGCCCCAGCATTTT. Protein product: CASSQNPGDRGRQPQHF.

The sample holds many counts of this clonotype. The rearrangement links TRBV9 to TRBJ1-3; D remains unclear. Germline V gene data show CDR1 as SGDLS and CDR2 as YYNGEE. The V end lost 0 bases, the J end lost 8 bases, and 12 bases lay between the germline ends. The CDR3 is 14 amino acids. CDR3 bases: TGTGCCAGCAGCGTAGGTGCAGCCGGGGACACCATATATTTT. Amino acids: CASSVGAAGDTIYF.

Details on this clonotype: A single base separates this from a much larger clone, so it may be a read error. The V gene is TRBV12-3 or TRBV12-4, the J gene TRBJ2-7; no reliable D call. The CDR3 contains 12 residues. CDR3 amino acids: CASSPTYYEQHF. CDR3 coding DNA: TGTGCCAGCAGTCCCACTTACTACGAGCAGCACTTC.

This clonotype was detected ten times or more. The V and J genes are TRBV20-1 and TRBJ2-7; 9 bases line up with TRBD1. The germline gives CDR1 DFQATT, CDR2 SNEGSKA (reference sequence). The CDR3 is made up of 12 amino acids. The ends lost 5 bases at V and 6 bases at J; junction bases unmatched: 5. CDR3 residues: CSAHTGGGEQYF. DNA of the CDR3: TGCAGTGCTCATACAGGGGGCGGCGAGCAGTACTTC.

This clonotype occurred many times. This chain connects TRBV19 to TRBJ1-5; 10 bases fit TRBD1. The CDR3 is 15 amino acids. CDR1 is LNHDA and CDR2 is SQIVND in the germline V gene (reference sequence). The trim removed 3 bases at V and 1 base at J, leaving 0 bases unmatched. DNA for the CDR3: TGTGCCAGTAGTATGGGACAGGGGAGCAATCAGCCCCAGCATTTT. This codes for CASSMGQGSNQPQHF.

Worth noting for this clonotype: This is likely a read error, given that the CDR3 carries no conserved phenylalanine or tryptophan at its end. V gene TRBV5-4 combines with J gene TRBJ2-5; 11 bases match TRBD2. The CDR3 sequence is 15 residues long. CDR1 is SGHNT and CDR2 is YYREEE in the germline V gene (reference sequence). V gave up 4 bases and J gave up 5 bases; unmatched junction bases: 7. CDR3 in amino acids: CASSGLSGGGETQYL. CDR3 sequence (DNA): TGTGCCAGCAGCGGGCTTAGCGGGGGGGGGGAGACCCAGTACTTA.

Many counts were recorded for this clonotype. The chain carries TRBV9 and TRBJ1-6, with D maybe TRBD1 (5 bases). Germline V gene data show CDR1 as SGDLS and CDR2 as YYNGEE. Trimming shortened V by 0 bases and J by 6 bases, and 7 bases separated the two germline ends. The CDR3 covers 14 residues. The CDR3 nucleotides are TGTGCCAGCAGCGTAGGACAGCCTAATTCACCCCTCCACTTT. It codes for CASSVGQPNSPLHF.

A remark on this clonotype: A much bigger clone sits one base away, suggesting this may be a read error. This rearrangement joins TRBV20-1 to TRBJ2-7; 8 bases agree with TRBD2. This CDR3 is built from 13 residues. Germline values: CDR1 DFQATT, CDR2 SNEGSKA (reference sequence). The V segment lost 6 bases and the J segment 6 bases; nucleotides outside the gene matches: 10. In nucleotides, the CDR3 is TGCAGTGCGGCGGGGGGCCCAGTCGCCGAGCAGTACTTC. Translating gives CSAAGGPVAEQYF.

This clonotype was seen at least ten times. The chain couples TRBV5-1 to TRBJ2-3; D not certain. The V gene lost 4 bases and the J gene lost 2 bases, with 8 bases spanning the gap. The germline CDR1 and CDR2 sequences are SGHRS and YFSETQ. This CDR3 region has 13 residues. Written as DNA, the CDR3 is TGCGCCAGCAGCGTTGGGCTCACAGATACGCAGTATTTT. Translated, it gives CASSVGLTDTQYF.

This clonotype has ten or more counts. V usage is TRBV2 and J usage is TRBJ2-1; no definite D call. The V gene lost 3 bases and the J gene lost 0 bases, with 9 bases spanning the gap. Germline assignment: CDR1 SNHLY and CDR2 FYNNEI. This CDR3 has 15 amino acids. The CDR3 region is CASSDARSSYNEQFF. The CDR3 DNA reads TGTGCCAGCAGTGACGCCAGAAGCTCCTACAATGAGCAGTTCTTC.

This clonotype was seen only a few times. This sequence joins TRBV30 and TRBJ2-7; maybe TRBD2 (6 bases). The CDR3 spans 12 residues. Germline V gene data show CDR1 as GTSNPN and CDR2 as SVGIG (reference sequence). Trimming left V 5 bases short and J 7 bases short, with 15 bases between. The CDR3 reads CAWGPGEVEQYF. As DNA, the CDR3 is TGTGCCTGGGGCCCGGGGGAGGTAGAGCAGTACTTC.